These 18 T cell receptor beta chains share one sample of origin, sequenced in a study of blood T cell repertoires in COVID-19. Method: immunoSEQ multiplex PCR; TCRdb's copy keeps in-frame clones and lacks some. Of nearly 110,000 clones listed, around 83% were seen once; the top ten hold more than 4%. The sample consisted of peripheral blood. The source is an older man with acute or convalescent COVID-19.

J is TRBJ2-7 and V is TRBV29-1; 9 nucleotides agree with TRBD1. CDR1 and CDR2 from the germline V gene are SQVTM and ANQGSEA. The CDR3 is made up of 14 amino acids. After removal of 4 bases from V and 6 bases from J, the junction contained 10 bases not matched to a gene. This CDR3 reads CSVGAGQGSREQYF. The CDR3 nucleotides read TGCAGCGTTGGGGCGGGACAGGGTTCACGCGAGCAGTACTTC.

The genes are TRBV7-9 and TRBJ1-2; 8 nucleotides match TRBD1. The CDR3 spans 13 residues. V dropped 5 bases and J dropped 8; count of bases not matched to a gene: 7. CDR1 and CDR2 from the germline V gene are SEHNR and FQNEAQ (reference sequence). The CDR3 region has the DNA TGTGCCAGCAGCCGCGGACAGGGTGACGGCTACACCTTC. Protein: CASSRGQGDGYTF.

In this sample, this clone turned up once. Other DNA sequences of this sample code for an identical CDR3. This sequence joins TRBV6-5 and TRBJ1-2, with D perhaps matching TRBD1 (5 bases). In germline, CDR1 is MNHEY, CDR2 SVGAGI. CDR3 length equals 15 residues. V dropped 9 bases and J dropped 5 bases, with 22 bases sitting between them. The CDR3 DNA reads TGTGCCAGTCTTCGGGGGGGAGCAGACACTTATGGCTACACCTTC. Amino acid sequence: CASLRGGADTYGYTF.

The V and J genes are TRBV18 and TRBJ1-1; a weak D match, TRBD1 (6 bases). This CDR3 region has 14 residues. Between the trimmed V and J ends, which lost 8 bases and 3 bases, there was a span of 16 bases. The germline gives CDR1 KGHSH, CDR2 LQKENI. This CDR3 is CASLAGDGHTEAFF. DNA for the CDR3: TGTGCCAGCCTCGCAGGGGACGGGCACACTGAAGCTTTCTTT. Supplemented by reference TRBV18 and TRBJ1-1, the full variable domain reads NAGVMQNPRHLVRRRGQEARLRCSPMKGHSHVYWYRQLPEEGLKFMVYLQKENIIDESGMPKERFSAEFPKEGPSILRIQQVVRGDSAAYFCASLAGDGHTEAFFGQGTRLTVV.

The chain recombines TRBV19 with TRBJ2-3, with D possibly TRBD2 on 6 matching bases. Trimming removed 6 bases from V and 2 bases from J, with 9 bases in between. The CDR3 length is 13 residues. Germline loops: CDR1 LNHDA, CDR2 SQIVND (reference sequence). The CDR3 protein is CASRGGNTDTQYF. As DNA, the CDR3 is TGTGCCAGTAGGGGGGGTAACACAGATACGCAGTATTTT. Supplemented by reference TRBV19 and TRBJ2-3, the full variable domain reads DGGITQSPKYLFRKEGQNVTLSCEQNLNHDAMYWYRQDPGQGLRLIYYSQIVNDFQKGDIAEGYSVSREKKESFPLTVTSAQKNPTAFYLCASRGGNTDTQYFGPGTRLTVL.

This sequence joins TRBV5-1 and TRBJ1-1, with 8 bases identical to TRBD1. The germline V gene encodes CDR1 SGHRS and CDR2 YFSETQ. Trimming removed 4 bases from V and 0 bases from J; junction bases left unmatched: 8. The CDR3 runs to 16 residues. The CDR3: CASSVGTGLMNTEAFF. Written as DNA, the CDR3 is TGCGCCAGCAGCGTGGGGACAGGCCTCATGAACACTGAAGCTTTCTTT. Filled out from reference TRBV5-1 and TRBJ1-1, the complete variable domain reads KAGVTQTPRYLIKTRGQQVTLSCSPISGHRSVSWYQQTPGQGLQFLFEYFSETQRNKGNFPGRFSGRQFSNSRSEMNVSTLELGDSALYLCASSVGTGLMNTEAFFGQGTRLTVV.

The chain has TRBV10-3 and TRBJ1-5, with D possibly TRBD1 on 5 matching bases. CDR1 ENHRY and CDR2 SYGVKD come from the germline V gene. Between the trimmed V and J ends, which lost 6 bases and 5 bases, there was a span of 8 bases. CDR3 length: 12 amino acids. Here the CDR3 reads CAIRGPDQPQHF. The CDR3 DNA reads as TGTGCCATCAGGGGGCCAGATCAGCCCCAGCATTTT.

The chain recombines TRBV4-1 with TRBJ1-2; 8 bases line up with TRBD1. Trimming cost V 1 base and J 5 bases; bases outside gene matches: 12. Germline V gene sequence: CDR1 MGHRA, CDR2 YSYEKL. There are 17 residues in the CDR3. The CDR3: CASSQGLRGRLWYGYTF. As DNA, the CDR3 is TGCGCCAGCAGCCAAGGGCTCAGGGGGCGCCTTTGGTATGGCTACACCTTC.

The V call is TRBV5-1, the J call TRBJ2-2; 8 nucleotides align to TRBD2. Trimming at V came to 5 bases and at J to 4 bases, leaving 7 bases not matched to a gene. This CDR3 is built from 15 residues. Germline CDR1 and CDR2: SGHRS and YFSETQ. Written as DNA, the CDR3 is TGCGCCAGCAGGTCCAGCGGGAGTAGCACCGGGGAGCTGTTTTTT. Amino acid sequence: CASRSSGSSTGELFF.

This sequence joins TRBV27 and TRBJ1-1, with 9 bases identical to TRBD1. V gave up 3 bases and J gave up 9 bases; unmatched junction bases: 2. Germline V gives CDR1 MNHEY, CDR2 SMNVEV (reference sequence). This CDR3 region has 12 residues. Here the CDR3 DNA reads TGTGCCAGCAGTTTGACAGGGGGGAAAGCTTTCTTT. Protein product: CASSLTGGKAFF.

DNA of the CDR3: TGTGCCAGTAGTATATTCCTTAGCTCCTACAATGAGCAGTTCTTC. This encodes CASSIFLSSYNEQFF. The gene calls are TRBV19 and TRBJ2-1; D unresolved. CDR1 and CDR2 from the germline V gene are LNHDA and SQIVND (reference sequence). The CDR3 sequence is 15 residues long. Trimming cost V 2 bases and J 0 bases, with 8 bases left between them.

The chain combines TRBV27 with TRBJ1-1; 8 bases map to TRBD1. Unmatched junction bases numbered 11, after V lost 5 bases and J lost 0 bases. The CDR3 covers 17 residues. Germline V gene lookup returns CDR1 MNHEY and CDR2 SMNVEV (reference sequence). CDR3 bases: TGTGCCAGCAGTGCGCAACAGGGGGGCCTCATGAACACTGAAGCTTTCTTT. Translating gives CASSAQQGGLMNTEAFF.

The chain is built from TRBV3-1 (or the pseudogene TRBV3-2) and TRBJ1-6; tentative D call: TRBD1 (6 bases). V gave up 3 bases and J gave up 14 bases, with 11 bases separating them. The CDR3 sequence is 12 residues long. Germline V gene data show CDR1 as LGHDT and CDR2 as YNNKEL (reference sequence). CDR3 DNA sequence: TGTGCCAGCAGCCAGTTCCGGGACACCCTCCACTTT. It translates to CASSQFRDTLHF.

The rearrangement uses TRBV7-9 and TRBJ2-5, with D possibly being TRBD2 (6 bases). Looked up from germline, CDR1 is SEHNR and CDR2 is FQNEAQ (reference sequence). The CDR3 covers 15 residues. V shed 7 bases and J shed 5 bases, with 20 bases lying between them. The CDR3 spells CASTFPGNRGETQYF. CDR3 nucleotides: TGTGCCAGCACCTTCCCCGGAAACCGGGGGGAGACCCAGTACTTC.

A note on this clone: This specimen includes other DNA sequences encoding the same CDR3. The chain has TRBV18 and TRBJ1-3; D is ambiguous. Germline V lookup: CDR1 KGHSH, CDR2 LQKENI. Deletions cut 3 bases from V and 1 base from J, with 7 bases between. The CDR3 runs to 14 residues. CDR3 in DNA: TGTGCCAGCTCACCTTCCAGGTCTGGAAACACCATATATTTT. Amino acid sequence: CASSPSRSGNTIYF.

This clone was recorded a few times. The chain employs TRBV19 and TRBJ1-5; perhaps TRBD1 as D (6 bases). In germline, CDR1 is LNHDA, CDR2 SQIVND (reference sequence). V was pared by 6 bases and J by 4 bases, with 13 bases between. The CDR3 covers 14 residues. CDR3 amino acids: CASRISGVNQPQHF. The CDR3 DNA reads TGTGCCAGTAGAATCTCAGGGGTGAATCAGCCCCAGCATTTT.

V is TRBV18 and J is TRBJ2-3, with 7 bases that match TRBD1. Germline V lookup: CDR1 KGHSH, CDR2 LQKENI. CDR3 length equals 14 residues. V lost 1 base, J lost 10 bases, and 8 bases stayed unmatched. The DNA of the CDR3 is TGTGCCAGCTCACCACTTGACAGGGAAATGGCGCAGTATTTT. Amino acids: CASSPLDREMAQYF.

V gene TRBV14 combines with J gene TRBJ1-2; 9 bases align to TRBD1. V shed 4 bases, J shed 4 bases, and the junction held 1 base outside the gene matches. CDR1 SGHDN and CDR2 FVKESK come from the germline V gene. The CDR3 runs 13 residues. CDR3 region: CASSRDRAYGYTF. The CDR3 DNA follows: TGTGCCAGCAGCCGGGACAGGGCCTATGGCTACACCTTC.